These 3 T cell receptor beta chains originate from one sample sequenced in a study of read filtering for tumor transcriptome and immune sequencing. From roughly 390 ng of RNA, a library with molecular barcoded alpha/delta and beta/gamma adaptors was made. MiXCR was run by TCRdb on the reads, yielding one entry per CDR3 protein. The profile covers about 40,000 distinct CDR3 sequences, with 12% appearing a single time and 30% to 45% taken by the ten largest. Sequencing used a population of CD138-negative cells sorted from bone marrow. The receptors stem from a donor at least 40 years old with multiple myeloma.

About this clonotype itself: This may be a read error, as it is one base from a much larger clone. The chain joins TRBV6-2 or TRBV6-3 to TRBJ2-3; D may be TRBD1 (6 bases). The V gene's germline CDR1 is MNHEY and CDR2 SVGEGT. CDR3 length: 17 amino acids. CDR3 coding DNA: TGTGCCAACAGTTATGAGGGTGTTTCAGGGGACACAGATACGCAGTATTTT. It specifies CANSYEGVSGDTDTQYF.

This clonotype occurred many times. This rearrangement joins TRBV7-6 to TRBJ2-2; TRBD2 agrees at 10 bases. The CDR3 runs to 14 residues. CDR1 is SGHVS, CDR2 FNYEAQ, per germline. The V gene end was trimmed by 5 bases and the J gene end by 5 bases; junction bases not matched to a gene: 2. As DNA, the CDR3 is TGTGCCAGCAGCCCGGGACTAGCGACCGGGGAGCTGTTTTTT. Its protein product is CASSPGLATGELFF.

About this clonotype itself: A far larger clone is a single base away, which makes a read error likely. No conserved phenylalanine or tryptophan is present at the end of the CDR3, so a read error is the likely explanation. The rearrangement uses TRBV6-1 and TRBJ2-3; 10 bases line up with TRBD1. The CDR3 has 15 amino acids. CDR1 and CDR2 from the germline V gene are MNHNS and SASEGT. Trimming took 6 bases from V and 4 from J; bases not matched to a gene: 7. For the CDR3, the DNA is TGTGCCAGCAGACACGGGACAGGGGCCTCAGATACGCAGTATTCT. It is translated as CASRHGTGASDTQYS.